This T cell receptor (beta chain) was recorded in a study of response to subunit inactivated influenza vaccine (dated by TCRdb to the late 2010s). With respect to the entire study: The study used deep quantitative T cell receptor repertoire profiling to track responses to a trivalent subunit inactivated influenza vaccine. The paper's findings and limits, for the study overall: The authors proposed that each seasonal influenza vaccination may bring in only a limited number of new T cells.

This clonotype was recorded a few times. What this receptor recognizes is not known. Base qualities are not recorded, but no much larger clone differs from it by a single base. Libraries were made using RT-PCR. TCRdb lists the instrument as Illumina HiSeq 2500. The public sequencing data were trimmed at Q25 with fastp and processed into clonotypes with MiXCR by TCRdb, which kept only in-frame beta chains. Rows matching on CDR3 protein sequence are summarized as one entry with the most common DNA and genes. This sample gives 300,000 to 350,000 distinct CDR3 sequences in total; 20% to 25% of them show up just once. Of the sample, about 9.3% is held by the ten largest clones. This TCR derives from a man aged 50-75 years who received an inactivated influenza vaccine. Donor details come from another sample of the same person, matched by shared clones. This specimen was PBMCs from blood, taken about 20 months after vaccination.

The CDR3 has the sequence CASSSRGGVEKLFF. The DNA sequence is as follows: TGTGCCAGCAGCTCTCGCGGGGGGGTCGAAAAACTGTTTTTT. The chain is assembled from TRBV5-4 and TRBJ1-4; the D gene is possibly TRBD1, with 5 bases matching. V was cut back by 3 bases and J by 8 bases, leaving a gap of 14 bases between them. CDR1 and CDR2 were assigned from the germline V gene (reference sequence) as SGHNT and YYREEE. The CDR3 goes from the cysteine to the phenylalanine over 14 residues. CDR3 DNA only is kept here, 42 bases in frame from base 1.